Presented here are 15 T cell receptor beta chains from one specimen sequenced in a study of T cell responses to AZD1222 COVID-19 vaccine. Using immunoSEQ multiplex PCR, the repertoire was profiled, and TCRdb retains in-frame clones only, with some absent. Of 80,000 or so clones listed, nearly 90% are singletons. Sequenced material: peripheral blood, taken on day 0 of AZD1222 vaccination. The receptors come from an adult in good health.

This chain uses TRBV4-1 with TRBJ1-4; 7 nucleotides match TRBD1. From germline, CDR1 is MGHRA and CDR2 YSYEKL. The ends lost 6 bases at V and 0 bases at J; junction bases unmatched: 10. The CDR3 has 17 amino acids. The CDR3 region has the DNA TGCGCCAGCAGTCATTCAAGACAGGGATCAACTAATGAAAAACTGTTTTTT. This gives the protein CASSHSRQGSTNEKLFF.

The DNA for the CDR3 is TGTGCCAGCAGTGAAGCCGTAGCGGGAGGGGGTGGAAACGACAATGAGCAGTTCTTC. Translating it yields CASSEAVAGGGGNDNEQFF. The chain employs TRBV6-1 and TRBJ2-1; TRBD2 agrees at 11 bases. The CDR3 is 19 residues long. Unmatched junction bases numbered 12, after V lost 0 bases and J lost 5 bases. Germline assignment: CDR1 MNHNS and CDR2 SASEGT.

This chain links TRBV13 with TRBJ1-4; D may be TRBD1 (5 bases). The CDR3 length is 16 residues. The germline V gene has CDR1 PRHDT and CDR2 FYEKMQ (reference sequence). Deletions cut 4 bases from V and 5 bases from J, with 17 bases between. The CDR3 is CASSSYSGTANEKLFF. As DNA, the CDR3 is TGTGCCAGCAGCTCCTATTCCGGGACGGCCAATGAAAAACTGTTTTTT.

The chain couples TRBV7-2 to TRBJ2-7; D possibly corresponds to TRBD1 (5 bases). The CDR3 extends over 14 amino acids. CDR1 is SGHTA, CDR2 FQGNSA, per germline. Trimming left V 5 bases short and J 2 bases short, with 13 bases between. The CDR3 sequence is CASSLMKGAYEQYF. The CDR3 coding sequence is TGTGCCAGCAGCCTCATGAAAGGGGCCTACGAGCAGTACTTC.

This chain links TRBV7-9 with TRBJ1-1; no clear D gene. V was clipped by 2 bases and J by 2 bases, with 9 bases between them. CDR3 length equals 14 residues. Germline lookup yields CDR1 SEHNR and CDR2 FQNEAQ (reference sequence). The CDR3 reads CASSLLGINTEAFF. In nucleotides, the CDR3 is TGTGCCAGCAGCTTATTAGGGATCAACACTGAAGCTTTCTTT.

The V and J genes are TRBV19 and TRBJ1-5, with 8 bases matching TRBD1. The CDR3 loop spans 16 amino acids. The ends lost 6 bases at V and 1 base at J; junction bases unmatched: 8. CDR1 is LNHDA and CDR2 is SQIVND in the germline V gene (reference sequence). Here the CDR3 reads CASSTRGRRSNQPQHF. In DNA, the CDR3 is TGTGCCAGTAGCACCAGGGGGCGACGCAGCAATCAGCCCCAGCATTTT.

This sequence joins TRBV7-9 and TRBJ1-1; D gene uncertain. Germline CDR1 is SEHNR and CDR2 is FQNEAQ (reference sequence). Between the trimmed V and J ends, which lost 5 bases and 5 bases, there was a span of 18 bases. The CDR3 has 15 residues. As DNA, the CDR3 is TGTGCCAGCAGCCTCCTGGGTGGCAGCGGAACTGAAGCTTTCTTT. Translated: CASSLLGGSGTEAFF.

V and J are TRBV6-5 and TRBJ1-1, with D perhaps matching TRBD1 (5 bases). V lost 2 bases, J lost 1 base, and 8 bases lay in between. The germline V gene has CDR1 MNHEY and CDR2 SVGAGI. The CDR3 has 14 amino acids. CDR3 coding DNA: TGTGCCAGCAGTTACGGGGGGACGAACACTGAAGCTTTCTTT. Amino acids: CASSYGGTNTEAFF.

The chain uses TRBV19 and TRBJ2-2; 8 bases map to TRBD2. Germline trimming cut 6 bases from V and 1 base from J; bases unmatched to any gene: 7. This CDR3 region has 16 residues. Germline assignment: CDR1 LNHDA and CDR2 SQIVND (reference sequence). In DNA, the CDR3 is TGTGCCAGTAGGCGGGGGGCTAGCGGGAACACCGGGGAGCTGTTTTTT. It encodes CASRRGASGNTGELFF.

The chain recombines TRBV7-9 with TRBJ1-2; 9 positions agree with TRBD1. CDR3 length equals 16 residues. J lost 8 bases, V lost 0 bases, and 10 bases had no gene match. CDR1 is SEHNR and CDR2 is FQNEAQ in the germline V gene (reference sequence). The CDR3 spells CASSLANTGGAEGYTF. DNA for the CDR3: TGTGCCAGCAGCTTAGCAAACACAGGGGGCGCAGAGGGCTACACCTTC.

The chain is built from TRBV10-2 and TRBJ1-3; no definite D call. Germline loops: CDR1 WSHSY, CDR2 SAAADI. The CDR3 consists of 11 residues. Trimming took off 6 bases at V and 4 bases at J, with 4 bases between the two ends. CDR3 coding DNA: TGCGCCAGCAGGACAGGAAACACCATATATTTT. Translation: CASRTGNTIYF.

V is TRBV10-1 and J is TRBJ2-1; TRBD2 matches at 8 bases. V lost 2 bases to trimming and J lost 9 bases; unmatched junction nucleotides: 3. CDR1 WNHNN and CDR2 SYGVQD come from the germline V gene (reference sequence). CDR3 length: 13 residues. The CDR3 region is CASSEQRETEQFF. Here the CDR3 DNA reads TGCGCCAGCAGTGAGCAGCGGGAGACTGAGCAGTTCTTC.

V gene TRBV7-9 combines with J gene TRBJ2-5; 7 bases line up with TRBD1. The V segment lost 3 bases and the J segment 5 bases; nucleotides outside the gene matches: 6. Germline lookup yields CDR1 SEHNR and CDR2 FQNEAQ (reference sequence). This CDR3 has 14 amino acids. CDR3 region: CASSLDRSPETQYF. As DNA, the CDR3 is TGTGCCAGCAGCTTGGACAGGTCCCCTGAGACCCAGTACTTC. Complete variable domain (other parts from reference TRBV7-9 and TRBJ2-5): DTGVSQNPRHKITKRGQNVTFRCDPISEHNRLYWYRQTLGQGPEFLTYFQNEAQLEKSRLLSDRFSAERPKGSFSTLEIQRTEQGDSAMYLCASSLDRSPETQYFGPGTRLLVL.

The CDR3 DNA follows: TGTGCCAGCAGTGTCCCGACGGTGGAGCCCCAGCATTTT. Encoded protein: CASSVPTVEPQHF. The chain uses TRBV28 and TRBJ1-5; D unresolved. There are 13 residues in the CDR3. V was pared by 5 bases and J by 8 bases, with 13 bases between. Germline assignment: CDR1 MDHEN and CDR2 SYDVKM.

The rearrangement joins TRBV6-5 to TRBJ2-5; D is possibly TRBD2 (5 bases). The germline CDR1 and CDR2 sequences are MNHEY and SVGAGI. CDR3 length: 15 residues. V was cut by 2 bases and J by 3 bases, with 13 bases left in between. In nucleotides, the CDR3 is TGTGCCAGCAGTTACCAAGGACTGGTAAAAGAGACCCAGTACTTC. This gives the protein CASSYQGLVKETQYF.